The 27 T cell receptor beta chains below come from one sample, sequenced in a study of memory CD4+ T cells and cytomegalovirus serostatus. Sequencing used immunoSEQ multiplex PCR; TCRdb keeps in-frame clones, though not all of them. The profile shows approximately 44,000 clones, 76% of them singletons. Single viable CD3+CD4+CD8-CD45RO+ cells were sorted as the memory CD4+ T cells. Sequenced input: memory CD4+ T cells from blood. These receptors were taken from an adult in good health and CMV-seronegative.

The chain joins TRBV12-5 to TRBJ1-4, with a possible D match to TRBD1 (5 bases). The V end lost 5 bases, the J end lost 4 bases, and 8 bases lay between the germline ends. The CDR3 spans 13 residues. Germline CDR1 and CDR2: LGHNT and FRNRAP. The CDR3 spells CASGRGRNEKLFF. The CDR3 DNA sequence: TGTGCTAGTGGTAGGGGACGTAATGAAAAACTGTTTTTT.

The chain employs TRBV5-6 and TRBJ2-6; D not certain. The CDR3 is 15 amino acids. CDR1 is SGHDT, CDR2 YYEEEE, per germline. Trimming removed 0 bases from V and 0 bases from J, with 4 bases in between. CDR3 nucleotide sequence: TGTGCCAGCAGCTTGGCCCTCTCTGGGGCCAACGTCCTGACTTTC. It is translated as CASSLALSGANVLTF.

This chain joins TRBV2 and TRBJ2-4; possibly TRBD2 for D (6 bases). Germline assignment: CDR1 SNHLY and CDR2 FYNNEI. Between the trimmed V and J ends, which lost 7 bases and 6 bases, there was a span of 13 bases. The CDR3 runs 13 residues. DNA for the CDR3: TGTGCCAGCAAGTCAGGGCGGGGAAACATTCAGTACTTC. This codes for CASKSGRGNIQYF. Full variable domain (missing parts from reference TRBV2 and TRBJ2-4): EPEVTQTPSHQVTQMGQEVILRCVPISNHLYFYWYRQILGQKVEFLVSFYNNEISEKSEIFDDQFSVERPDGSNFTLKIRSTKLEDSAMYFCASKSGRGNIQYFGAGTRLSVL.

CDR3 residues: CASKGQGNEQFF. CDR3 in DNA: TGTGCCAGCAAAGGCCAGGGCAATGAGCAGTTCTTC. V and J are TRBV2 and TRBJ2-1; a weak D match, TRBD1 (5 bases). V was shortened by 7 bases and J by 6 bases, with 10 bases between the two germline ends. The germline V gene has CDR1 SNHLY and CDR2 FYNNEI. This CDR3 region has 12 residues.

The V and J genes are TRBV18 and TRBJ2-3; either TRBD1 or TRBD2 may fit D (7 bases each). Germline lookup yields CDR1 KGHSH and CDR2 LQKENI. The CDR3 spans 14 residues. The ends were cut back, 5 bases at V and 4 bases at J, with 13 bases in the middle. CDR3 nucleotides: TGTGCCAGCTCAACGACAGGGAGGGCAGATACGCAGTATTTT. Translated, it gives CASSTTGRADTQYF.

This clone was observed once. This sequence joins TRBV5-1 and TRBJ1-6, with TRBD1 matching 10 bases. CDR3 length equals 15 residues. V was clipped by 4 bases and J by 5 bases; unmatched bases: 3. Per germline, CDR1 SGHRS and CDR2 YFSETQ. In DNA form, the CDR3 reads TGCGCCAGCAGCCCGGACAGGGGGGATAATTCACCCCTCCACTTT. Translation gives CASSPDRGDNSPLHF.

This clone has a handful of counts. This chain joins TRBV4-1 and TRBJ1-4; D gene unclear. The V end lost 4 bases, the J end lost 7 bases, and 10 bases lay between the germline ends. CDR1 MGHRA and CDR2 YSYEKL come from the germline V gene. The CDR3 is made up of 13 amino acids. CDR3 loop: CASSPIQFEKLFF. In DNA form, the CDR3 reads TGCGCCAGCAGCCCCATACAGTTTGAAAAACTGTTTTTT.

The rearrangement joins TRBV27 to TRBJ2-7; 9 positions match TRBD1. Germline-derived CDR1 and CDR2 are MNHEY and SMNVEV (reference sequence). The CDR3 is 15 amino acids. V shed 0 bases and J 7 bases; nucleotides not matched to a gene: 7. The CDR3 here is CASSLSWDRAGEQYF. The CDR3 DNA reads TGTGCCAGCAGTTTATCCTGGGACAGGGCTGGGGAGCAGTACTTC.

This chain uses TRBV19 with TRBJ2-5; 9 bases map to TRBD1. The ends lost 5 bases at V and 2 bases at J; junction bases unmatched: 6. Germline V gives CDR1 LNHDA, CDR2 SQIVND (reference sequence). CDR3 length equals 15 residues. The CDR3 region has the DNA TGTGCCAGTAGTTCCAGGACAGGGGCACAAGAGACCCAGTACTTC. Translated, it gives CASSSRTGAQETQYF.

The J gene is TRBJ1-2, the V gene TRBV2, with TRBD1 identical over 9 bases. The germline CDR1 and CDR2 sequences are SNHLY and FYNNEI. V dropped 7 bases and J dropped 7; count of bases not matched to a gene: 7. This CDR3 comprises 13 residues. DNA for the CDR3: TGTGCCAGCACCTGGACAGGGGATGGTGGCTACACCTTC. The encoded protein is CASTWTGDGGYTF.

The V and J genes are TRBV25-1 and TRBJ2-5; no firm D call. Germline assignment: CDR1 MGHDK and CDR2 SYGVNS. Trimming stripped 5 bases from V and 4 bases from J, with 11 bases between. The CDR3 covers 13 residues. As DNA, the CDR3 is TGTGCCAGCAGTCAGGACCCTTTAGAGACCCAGTACTTC. Translation: CASSQDPLETQYF.

This chain connects TRBV28 to TRBJ1-1; no clear D gene. CDR1 is MDHEN and CDR2 is SYDVKM in the germline V gene. Deletions cut 7 bases from V and 4 bases from J, with 16 bases between. This CDR3 comprises 14 residues. The CDR3 here is CASKARAEGTEAFF. The CDR3 nucleotides are TGTGCCAGCAAAGCCCGCGCGGAAGGCACTGAAGCTTTCTTT.

The chain is built from TRBV9 and TRBJ2-5; 8 nucleotides align to TRBD2. This CDR3 has 15 amino acids. With V trimmed by 0 bases and J by 1 base, 2 bases remained unmatched. Germline V gives CDR1 SGDLS, CDR2 YYNGEE. The CDR3 DNA follows: TGTGCCAGCAGCGTAGAGCGGGGGATCCAAGAGACCCAGTACTTC. It is translated as CASSVERGIQETQYF.

The chain combines TRBV28 with TRBJ2-7, with D tentatively TRBD1 (7 bases). The CDR3 has 16 residues. The germline V gene encodes CDR1 MDHEN and CDR2 SYDVKM. V lost 4 bases to trimming and J lost 6 bases, with 22 bases between them. The CDR3 region is CASSSPGGQRRREQYF. CDR3 DNA sequence: TGTGCCAGCAGTTCCCCCGGGGGACAGCGACGGCGCGAGCAGTACTTC.

The CDR3 DNA sequence: TGTGCCAGCAGTTTTTTTCGTGGACAGGGGGTCAATCAGCCCCAGCATTTT. As protein: CASSFFRGQGVNQPQHF. The J gene is TRBJ1-5, the V gene TRBV28; TRBD1 matches 10 bases. Per germline, CDR1 MDHEN and CDR2 SYDVKM. Trimming cost V 3 bases and J 3 bases; bases outside gene matches: 8. The CDR3 loop spans 17 amino acids.

The chain is built from TRBV6-5 and TRBJ1-2; D gene ambiguous. Germline V gene data show CDR1 as MNHEY and CDR2 as SVGAGI. The CDR3 length is 13 residues. Trimming pared 7 bases from V and 8 bases from J, leaving 17 bases between. CDR3 protein: CASTHGEMRGYTF. CDR3 bases: TGTGCCAGCACACACGGGGAGATGAGGGGCTACACCTTC.

The chain carries TRBV28 and TRBJ1-4; tentatively, D is TRBD1 (6 bases). This CDR3 comprises 15 residues. Germline-derived CDR1 and CDR2 are MDHEN and SYDVKM. The V end lost 3 bases, the J end lost 1 base, and 9 bases lay between the germline ends. DNA for the CDR3: TGTGCCAGCAGTTTCCAGGGGTTAACTAATGAAAAACTGTTTTTT. Translation: CASSFQGLTNEKLFF.

The chain is built from TRBV6-1 and TRBJ1-2; D is unresolved. Germline loops: CDR1 MNHNS, CDR2 SASEGT. CDR3 length: 12 amino acids. The V end was cut by 2 bases, the J end by 6 bases, with 7 bases between. The CDR3 DNA follows: TGTGCCAGCAGTGAAAATTCCCATGGCTACACCTTC. Translating it yields CASSENSHGYTF.

J is TRBJ1-5 and V is TRBV28; D is possibly TRBD1 (6 bases). The CDR3 has 15 amino acids. V lost 7 bases and J 7 bases, leaving 20 bases between the germline ends. The germline gives CDR1 MDHEN, CDR2 SYDVKM. CDR3 bases: TGTGCCAGCACCTCCCTTTCGGGGGGCAGCCAGCCCCAGCATTTT. This translates into CASTSLSGGSQPQHF.

This rearrangement joins TRBV27 to TRBJ1-2; D is unresolved. There are 13 residues in the CDR3. Between the trimmed V and J ends, which lost 5 bases and 1 base, there was a span of 8 bases. The V gene's germline CDR1 is MNHEY and CDR2 SMNVEV (reference sequence). The CDR3 loop is CASSRDGNYGYTF. CDR3 sequence (DNA): TGTGCCAGCAGTCGGGATGGTAACTATGGCTACACCTTC.

J is TRBJ1-4 and V is TRBV19; 10 bases map to TRBD1. V was pared by 7 bases and J by 7 bases, with 9 bases of the junction left unmatched. The CDR3 has 15 amino acids. Germline lookup yields CDR1 LNHDA and CDR2 SQIVND (reference sequence). CDR3 amino acids: CASTIPGQGSEKLFF. Here the CDR3 DNA reads TGTGCCAGTACCATTCCGGGACAGGGGTCTGAAAAACTGTTTTTT.

This chain uses TRBV18 with TRBJ1-6, with D uncertain. Germline V gives CDR1 KGHSH, CDR2 LQKENI. The germline V and J ends were trimmed by 2 bases and 6 bases, with 11 bases remaining between them. The CDR3 totals 15 residues. The CDR3 protein is CASSPVAQSNSPLHF. The DNA for the CDR3 is TGTGCCAGCTCACCAGTGGCACAGAGTAATTCACCCCTCCACTTT.

This clone is labeled medium-sized (0.01 to 0.1%). In DNA, the CDR3 is TGTGCCAGCAATCGGCTAGCGGGGCTAAACAATGAGCAGTTCTTC. Its translation is CASNRLAGLNNEQFF. The J gene is TRBJ2-1, the V gene TRBV2; TRBD2 matches 9 bases. This CDR3 has 15 residues. CDR1 and CDR2 (germline): SNHLY, FYNNEI. J lost 5 bases, V lost 7 bases, and 9 bases had no gene match.

V usage is TRBV6-5 and J usage is TRBJ1-4; D gene uncertain. V was trimmed by 5 bases and J by 4 bases, leaving 14 bases between them. Per the germline V gene, CDR1 is MNHEY and CDR2 is SVGAGI. This CDR3 is 15 amino acids long. As DNA, the CDR3 is TGTGCCAGCAGTACCTTTTGGGGTGGTAATGAAAAACTGTTTTTT. It codes for CASSTFWGGNEKLFF.

This clone was picked up one time. The chain couples TRBV11-2 to TRBJ2-5, with a possible D match to TRBD1 (5 bases). V lost 1 base and J 5 bases, leaving 8 bases between the germline ends. From germline, CDR1 is SGHAT and CDR2 FQNNGV. This CDR3 has 13 amino acids. CDR3 nucleotides: TGTGCCAGCAGCTTAGCGTGGGGCGAGACCCAGTACTTC. Translating it yields CASSLAWGETQYF.

This chain uses TRBV10-3 with TRBJ2-7; no reliable D call. The ends were cut back, 6 bases at V and 1 base at J, with 7 bases in the middle. From germline, CDR1 is ENHRY and CDR2 SYGVKD. This CDR3 comprises 12 residues. CDR3 bases: TGTGCCATCAGCCCCCCTTCCTACGAGCAGTACTTC. This gives the protein CAISPPSYEQYF.

This sequence joins TRBV5-4 and TRBJ1-1; D uncertain. Germline V gene sequence: CDR1 SGHNT, CDR2 YYREEE (reference sequence). V was clipped by 0 bases and J by 3 bases, with 9 bases between them. This CDR3 contains 14 residues. CDR3 residues: CASSLDRGHTEAFF. Written as DNA, the CDR3 is TGTGCCAGCAGCTTGGACCGGGGTCACACTGAAGCTTTCTTT.